The 21 T cell receptor beta chains below were found in one sample sequenced in a study of beta chain features in type 1 diabetes. What was sequenced were expressed TCRB transcripts, since all of the isolated RNA had been reverse transcribed. TCRdb keeps only in-frame clones here, not all; method: immunoSEQ multiplex PCR. The table shows approximately 400,000 clones, with about 14% occurring only once. The sequencing sample was made of naive CD4+ T cells from blood. Receptor source: a young woman in good health.

Only a few counts were recorded for this clone. The V gene is TRBV7-9, the J gene TRBJ1-1; 9 bases fit TRBD1. The CDR3 totals 15 residues. Trimming cost V 10 bases and J 5 bases; bases outside gene matches: 14. The germline CDR1 and CDR2 sequences are SEHNR and FQNEAQ (reference sequence). The CDR3 region is CATKKVTGGGTEAFF. The CDR3 nucleotides read TGTGCCACCAAGAAGGTGACAGGGGGTGGAACTGAAGCTTTCTTT.

This clone was detected only a few times. The V gene is TRBV19, the J gene TRBJ2-1; 13 bases align to TRBD2. From germline, CDR1 is LNHDA and CDR2 SQIVND (reference sequence). The V segment lost 5 bases and the J segment 6 bases; nucleotides outside the gene matches: 4. The CDR3 has 15 residues. In DNA, the CDR3 is TGTGCCAGTAGTTTGACTAGCGGGAGGCTCAATGAGCAGTTCTTC. This sequence encodes CASSLTSGRLNEQFF.

This clone has just a few counts. This sequence joins TRBV2 and TRBJ2-5, with D hard to call. Germline CDR1 and CDR2: SNHLY and FYNNEI. The CDR3 has 12 residues. The V gene lost 4 bases and the J gene lost 3 bases, with 6 bases spanning the gap. The CDR3 DNA reads TGTGCCAGCAGTGTACAGAAAGAGACCCAGTACTTC. Its translation: CASSVQKETQYF.

The rearrangement uses TRBV18 and TRBJ2-1; 7 bases match TRBD2. The J segment lost 1 base and the V segment lost 3 bases, leaving 6 bases of the junction unmatched. The V gene's germline CDR1 is KGHSH and CDR2 LQKENI. The CDR3 runs 16 residues. This chain's CDR3 is CASSPLGRVSYNEQFF. The CDR3 coding sequence is TGTGCCAGCTCACCCCTGGGGAGGGTTTCCTACAATGAGCAGTTCTTC.

This chain joins TRBV29-1 and TRBJ2-5, with D perhaps matching TRBD1 (5 bases). CDR1 and CDR2 (germline): SQVTM, ANQGSEA. Deletions cut 5 bases from V and 4 bases from J, with 17 bases between. The CDR3 is made up of 14 amino acids. The CDR3 DNA sequence: TGCAGCGTTCAAAGTCGGCAGGGCTTAGAGACCCAGTACTTC. Its translation is CSVQSRQGLETQYF.

This clone was seen more than once but under ten times. V and J are TRBV7-9 and TRBJ2-1, with TRBD1 matching 8 bases. CDR3 length: 15 residues. V shed 1 base and J 5 bases; nucleotides not matched to a gene: 4. Per the germline V gene, CDR1 is SEHNR and CDR2 is FQNEAQ (reference sequence). Written as DNA, the CDR3 is TGTGCCAGCAGCTTAGGGACAGGGACCCACAATGAGCAGTTCTTC. This encodes CASSLGTGTHNEQFF.

The chain is built from TRBV14 and TRBJ1-5; D not resolved. With 1 base removed from V and 7 bases from J, the gap between germline ends came to 5 bases. This CDR3 is 12 amino acids long. Germline CDR1 reads SGHDN; CDR2 reads FVKESK. The CDR3 sequence is CASSQGRQPQHF. CDR3 DNA: TGTGCCAGCAGCCAAGGGAGGCAGCCCCAGCATTTT.

The rearrangement uses TRBV28 and TRBJ2-6; no definite D call. Germline CDR1 MDHEN, CDR2 SYDVKM. This CDR3 spans 15 amino acids. The germline V and J ends were trimmed by 8 bases and 2 bases, with 13 bases remaining between them. The CDR3 bases are TGTGCCAGCTGCAGAGGTGGCCCTGGGGCCAACGTCCTGACTTTC. Translation gives CASCRGGPGANVLTF.

This clone has more than one count but fewer than ten. The chain is built from TRBV9 and TRBJ2-1; 7 bases align to TRBD2. CDR3 size: 15 residues. Losses at the gene ends were 0 bases for V and 7 bases for J; bases not matched to a gene: 7. CDR1 is SGDLS, CDR2 YYNGEE, per germline. The CDR3 here is CASSVVRRERNEQFF. Written as DNA, the CDR3 is TGTGCCAGCAGCGTAGTGCGGCGGGAGAGGAATGAGCAGTTCTTC.

This clone turned up a few times. The chain has TRBV9 and TRBJ2-3, with D possibly TRBD2 on 6 matching bases. The CDR3 extends over 15 amino acids. CDR1 is SGDLS, CDR2 YYNGEE, per germline. Between the trimmed V and J ends, which lost 0 bases and 1 base, there was a span of 9 bases. CDR3 protein: CASSVDWGGTDTQYF. CDR3 coding DNA: TGTGCCAGCAGCGTAGATTGGGGGGGCACAGATACGCAGTATTTT.

The chain recombines TRBV30 with TRBJ1-2, with D possibly being TRBD1 (6 bases). Per the germline V gene, CDR1 is GTSNPN and CDR2 is SVGIG (reference sequence). Trimming took off 0 bases at V and 4 bases at J, with 15 bases between the two ends. This CDR3 is built from 15 residues. The CDR3 reads CAWSVGGGQIYGYTF. The DNA of the CDR3 is TGTGCCTGGAGTGTGGGTGGGGGACAAATCTATGGCTACACCTTC.

The V call is TRBV7-2, the J call TRBJ2-1; 13 bases match TRBD2. The CDR3 runs to 19 residues. Trimming took 5 bases from V and 4 from J; bases not matched to a gene: 14. Germline lookup yields CDR1 SGHTA and CDR2 FQGNSA. CDR3 protein: CASSTRTSGSSTRYNEQFF. For the CDR3, the DNA is TGTGCCAGCAGCACTAGGACTAGCGGGAGTTCCACACGATACAATGAGCAGTTCTTC.

The chain carries TRBV14 and TRBJ1-2, with TRBD1 matching over 8 bases. There are 16 residues in the CDR3. V shed 1 base, J shed 3 bases, and the junction held 7 bases outside the gene matches. Germline assignment: CDR1 SGHDN and CDR2 FVKESK. DNA for the CDR3: TGTGCCAGCAGCCAAGGGACAGGGAGGTTGGACTATGGCTACACCTTC. Amino acids: CASSQGTGRLDYGYTF.

This clone came up a few times. The chain combines TRBV7-2 with TRBJ2-7, with TRBD1 matching over 11 bases. V gave up 4 bases and J gave up 7 bases; unmatched junction bases: 6. Per the germline V gene, CDR1 is SGHTA and CDR2 is FQGNSA. The CDR3 runs to 14 residues. This chain's CDR3 is CASSWDRGWREQYF. In DNA form, the CDR3 reads TGTGCCAGCAGCTGGGACAGGGGGTGGAGGGAGCAGTACTTC.

There are a few counts of this clone. J is TRBJ2-7 and V is TRBV11-2; a weak D match, TRBD2 (6 bases). The CDR3 is 13 residues long. Germline loops: CDR1 SGHAT, CDR2 FQNNGV. V gave up 7 bases and J gave up 6 bases, with 16 bases separating them. In nucleotides, the CDR3 is TGTGCCAGCAACATGCGGGGAGGAGGCGAGCAGTACTTC. Amino acid sequence: CASNMRGGGEQYF. The full variable domain, with the rest looked up from reference TRBV11-2 and TRBJ2-7, is EAGVAQSPRYKIIEKRQSVAFWCNPISGHATLYWYQQILGQGPKLLIQFQNNGVVDDSQLPKDRFSAERLKGVDSTLKIQPAKLEDSAVYLCASNMRGGGEQYFGPGTRLTVT.

This chain uses TRBV5-4 with TRBJ2-2; D is unclear. CDR1 SGHNT and CDR2 YYREEE come from the germline V gene (reference sequence). This CDR3 region has 13 residues. Trimming removed 0 bases at V and 4 bases at J, with 4 bases between. CDR3 sequence reads: CASSLAGTGELFF. The CDR3 nucleotides read TGTGCCAGCAGCTTGGCAGGCACCGGGGAGCTGTTTTTT.

V usage is TRBV4-3 and J usage is TRBJ2-1, with TRBD2 identical over 10 bases. The CDR3 is made up of 18 amino acids. V was pared by 6 bases and J by 4 bases, with 15 bases of the junction left unmatched. Germline assignment: CDR1 LGHNA and CDR2 YSLEER. The CDR3 nucleotides are TGCGCCAGCAGTCGCTCTACCCTAGCGGGAGTGGGGTACAATGAGCAGTTCTTC. Amino acid sequence: CASSRSTLAGVGYNEQFF.

This clone showed up just a few times. V gene TRBV29-1 combines with J gene TRBJ2-1, with 11 bases matching TRBD2. Germline lookup yields CDR1 SQVTM and CDR2 ANQGSEA. With 2 bases clipped from V and 5 bases from J, the junction kept 5 bases outside the gene matches. This CDR3 is 15 amino acids long. The CDR3 DNA reads TGCAGCGTTGAATATATAGCGGGAGGGCACAATGAGCAGTTCTTC. Translated: CSVEYIAGGHNEQFF.

The rearrangement uses TRBV30 and TRBJ2-2; 10 bases fit TRBD2. The V gene's germline CDR1 is GTSNPN and CDR2 SVGIG (reference sequence). This CDR3 comprises 16 residues. V dropped 0 bases and J dropped 6; count of bases not matched to a gene: 7. The DNA for the CDR3 is TGTGCCTGGAGTGTACTAGCGGGAAGTTGGCCCGGGGAGCTGTTTTTT. This encodes CAWSVLAGSWPGELFF.

The V call is TRBV27, the J call TRBJ2-7, with 10 bases matching TRBD2. The germline gives CDR1 MNHEY, CDR2 SMNVEV (reference sequence). CDR3 length: 17 residues. Germline trimming cut 5 bases from V and 3 bases from J; bases unmatched to any gene: 13. This CDR3 is CASSPTHSGRSIYEQYF. For the CDR3, the DNA is TGTGCCAGCAGTCCTACACATAGCGGGAGGTCTATCTACGAGCAGTACTTC.

This clone was seen more than once but under ten times. V gene TRBV5-1 combines with J gene TRBJ2-1; 7 nucleotides align to TRBD2. The CDR3 sequence is 15 residues long. Germline assignment: CDR1 SGHRS and CDR2 YFSETQ. The junction had 5 bases not matched to a gene; V was cut back by 1 base and J by 4 bases. In nucleotides, the CDR3 is TGCGCCAGCAGCTTGATAACTAGCGCATACAATGAGCAGTTCTTC. This translates into CASSLITSAYNEQFF.